This T cell receptor beta chain was recorded in a study of shared clonotypes between healthy human individuals (dated by TCRdb to 2020 to 2022). About the full investigation: Two women and three men aged 18 to 49 years were included in the cohort. Each donor's leukapheresis produced roughly between about 0.9 and 9.5 billion PBMCs. The study deeply sequenced blood TCR repertoires of five healthy adults to estimate repertoire size and the extent of clonotype sharing between individuals. Libraries were prepared and TCR repertoires were sequenced by different laboratories using diverse techniques, in order to increase sequencing depth and limit assay-specific biases. For each donor, CD4 naive and CD4 memory were each given three plates, CD8 naive was given two plates, and CD8 memory was given one plate.

Healthy HIV-negative adults with no recently reported acute infections or vaccinations were included as donors. Every donor was a Caucasian adult living in Nashville, Tennessee, USA. CD4+ T cells were enriched through magnetic negative selection, after which naive cells were positively selected on CD45RA and the remaining negative fraction served as the memory subset. Blood was collected by leukapheresis, and PBMCs were isolated by Ficoll-Histopaque density gradient centrifugation and then cryopreserved in liquid nitrogen vapor phase. Analytical flow cytometry was used to check the purity and quantity of every magnetically sorted T cell population. Genomic DNA was isolated from each sorted fraction and quantified by UV absorbance on a Nanodrop 2000c. In the case of this clone: Its recognized antigen is unknown. One base away there is no much larger clone; base qualities are not given.

Here is what the overall study found, with its caveats: Based on pairwise subsampling, the degree of clonotype sharing among donors was expected to be affected by sequencing depth. Sharing across four donors was observed for around 4.8% of naive CD4, 3% to 3.5% of naive CD8, 2% to 2.5% of memory CD4, and roughly 0.4% of memory CD8 clonotypes. Rarefaction of sorted-subset datasets indicated incomplete sequencing despite the large sequencing depth. Clonotypes shared by all four sorted-subset donors showed higher generation probabilities than non-shared clonotypes. Because the study included a small number of donors, the genetic and exposure-history diversity represented was limited. Only blood was sampled, and tissue TCR repertoires likely differ from those in blood. Naive subsets generally had larger estimated clonotype richness than memory subsets did.

The germline V gene specifies MNHNS as CDR1 and SASEGT as CDR2. The CDR3, from cysteine to phenylalanine, totals 11 residues. The kept DNA is CDR3 alone, 33 bases in frame from the first base. TCR CDR3 regions were amplified from genomic DNA by multiplex PCR using the deep immunoSEQ assay. Extracted genomic DNA from each cell subset was spread evenly across all wells of several immunoSEQ 96-well plates, with each plate serving as a replicate. For sorted subsets, each replicate PCR was loaded with roughly 0.2 ug genomic DNA, equivalent to 25,000 to 30,000 T cell genomes. Purified libraries were measured with a Qubit 3.0 fluorometer, size-checked on a Bioanalyzer 2100, and measured again with the KAPA Library Quantification kit. Every immunoSEQ 96-well plate was sequenced on a separate single-read 150-cycle Illumina NextSeq 550 flow cell. On the study's bioinformatics: Because the immunoSEQ output held only junctional sequences and lacked quality scores, the filtering could not match the filtering applied to full-length reads. To assign V/J genes and CDR3, sequences were annotated using PyIR, a Python wrapper for IgBLAST v1.9, with IMGT germline references. Reads with weak V/J assignments (E-value above 1e-6), missing CDR3, stop codons, out-of-frame junctions, or ambiguous translated residues were removed. A V3J clonotype was defined by an identical inferred V gene, J gene, and CDR3 amino acid sequence. Percentage overlap between repertoires was calculated by dividing the number of shared unique clonotypes by the size of the smaller repertoire. Richness of each repertoire was evaluated using RTK rarefaction, the Chao1 estimator, and Recon v2.1 estimates of unobserved clonotypes. OLGA was used to compute generation probabilities for all TCRbeta clonotypes that the gDNA method yielded from a handful of donors. TCRdb mirrors the immuneACCESS table, restricted to in-frame sequences. Some clones are absent from its copies; in checked studies, under half trace to an unresolved V gene, and the reason for the others is unknown. For V, J and clone size, that table is used; D and trimming come from the DNA. The sample table shows approximately 1,500,000 clones, and 95% to 99% are seen once. Approximately 0.45% of the sample is held by the ten biggest clonotypes.

The receptor was isolated from a man aged 30-40 years in good health. Recombination joined TRBV6-1 with TRBJ1-4; TRBD1 is a weak D gene call, 5 bases matching. The sequencing input was naive CD4+ T cells sorted from blood. The cell subset or site label corresponds to: CD45RA+ positively selected. The sequenced DNA: TGTGTGGTGGGGGAGAGGAGTCAACTGTTTTTT. It encodes CVVGERSQLFF.